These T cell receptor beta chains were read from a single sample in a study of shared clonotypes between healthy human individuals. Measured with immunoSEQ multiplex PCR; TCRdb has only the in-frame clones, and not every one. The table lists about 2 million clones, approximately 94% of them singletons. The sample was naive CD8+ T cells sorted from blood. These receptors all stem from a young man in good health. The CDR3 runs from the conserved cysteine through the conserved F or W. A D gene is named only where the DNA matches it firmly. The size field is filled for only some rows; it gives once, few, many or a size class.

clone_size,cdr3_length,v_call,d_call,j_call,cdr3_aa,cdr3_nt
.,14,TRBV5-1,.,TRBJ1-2,CASSPEGGGYGYTF,TGCGCCAGCAGCCCGGAAGGGGGTGGCTATGGCTACACCTTC
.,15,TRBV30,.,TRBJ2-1,CAWSDTRSYNNEQFF,TGTGCCTGGAGTGACACTAGATCCTACAACAATGAGCAGTTCTTC
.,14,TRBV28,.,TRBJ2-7,CASSLREIPYEQYF,TGTGCCAGCAGTTTACGGGAGATTCCCTACGAGCAGTACTTC
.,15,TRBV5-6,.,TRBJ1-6,CASSFPETPEYSLHF,TGTGCCAGCAGTTTTCCTGAGACTCCCGAGTATAGCCTCCACTTT
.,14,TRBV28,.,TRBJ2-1,CASSALVTYNEQFF,TGTGCCAGCAGTGCGCTCGTAACCTACAATGAGCAGTTCTTC
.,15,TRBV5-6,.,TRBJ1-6,CASSFEGFYNSPLHF,TGTGCCAGCAGCTTTGAGGGTTTCTATAATTCACCCCTCCACTTT
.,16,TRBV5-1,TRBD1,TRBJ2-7,CASSHDRGLRSYEQYF,TGCGCCAGCAGCCACGACAGGGGGCTGCGCTCCTACGAGCAGTACTTC
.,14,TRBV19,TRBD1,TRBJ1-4,CASRDRGTNEKLFF,TGTGCCAGTAGAGACAGGGGTACTAATGAAAAACTGTTTTTT
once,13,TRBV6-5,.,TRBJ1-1,CASSYGTPGEAFF,TGTGCCAGCAGTTACGGGACACCAGGGGAAGCTTTCTTT
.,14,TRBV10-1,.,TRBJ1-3,CATSQGIGGNTIYF,TGCGCCACCTCACAGGGAATCGGAGGAAACACCATATATTTT
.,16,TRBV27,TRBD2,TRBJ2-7,CASSLGLAGAGYEQYF,TGTGCCAGCAGTCTAGGACTAGCGGGAGCTGGTTACGAGCAGTACTTC
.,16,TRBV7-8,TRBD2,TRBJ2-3,CASTKYSGGALDTQYF,TGTGCCAGCACCAAATATAGCGGGGGGGCTCTAGATACGCAGTATTTT
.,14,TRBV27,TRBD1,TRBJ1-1,CASSSQGGNTEAFF,TGTGCCAGCAGTTCACAGGGGGGGAACACTGAAGCTTTCTTT
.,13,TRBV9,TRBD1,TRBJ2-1,CASSRGTVNEQFF,TGTGCCAGTAGTAGAGGGACAGTCAATGAGCAGTTCTTC
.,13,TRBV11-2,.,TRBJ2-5,CASSLGHKETQYF,TGTGCCAGCAGCTTGGGACATAAAGAGACCCAGTACTTC
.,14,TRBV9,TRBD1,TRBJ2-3,CASSADRGTDTQYF,TGTGCCAGCAGCGCAGACAGGGGCACAGATACGCAGTATTTT
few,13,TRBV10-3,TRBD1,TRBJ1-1,CAISEETGEGAFF,TGTGCCATCAGTGAAGAGACAGGGGAGGGAGCTTTCTTT
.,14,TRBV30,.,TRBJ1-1,CAWSWTEMNTEAFF,TGTGCCTGGAGTTGGACAGAGATGAACACTGAAGCTTTCTTT
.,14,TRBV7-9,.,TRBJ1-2,CASSLGQDDYGYTF,TGTGCCAGCAGCTTAGGGCAGGACGACTATGGCTACACCTTC
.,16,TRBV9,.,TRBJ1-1,CASSVGAGAMNTEAFF,TGTGCCAGCAGCGTAGGGGCAGGGGCCATGAACACTGAAGCTTTCTTT
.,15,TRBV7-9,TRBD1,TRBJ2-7,CASSLADRGDHEQYF,TGTGCCAGCAGCTTAGCCGACAGGGGAGACCACGAGCAGTACTTC
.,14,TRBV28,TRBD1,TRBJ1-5,CASSLDRGGWPQHF,TGTGCCAGCAGTTTGGACAGGGGTGGATGGCCCCAGCATTTT
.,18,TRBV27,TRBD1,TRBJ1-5,CASSPSLGQGVGNQPQHF,TGTGCCAGCAGCCCAAGCCTTGGACAGGGAGTGGGCAATCAGCCCCAGCATTTT
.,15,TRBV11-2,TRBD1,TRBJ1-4,CASSWTGLTNEKLFF,TGTGCCAGCAGCTGGACAGGGCTAACTAATGAAAAACTGTTTTTT
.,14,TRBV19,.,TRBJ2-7,CASSSRQDSYEQYF,TGTGCCAGTAGCTCTAGACAGGACTCCTACGAGCAGTACTTC
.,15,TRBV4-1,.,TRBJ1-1,CASSHLGPLNTEAFF,TGCGCCAGCAGCCACCTAGGACCGTTGAACACTGAAGCTTTCTTT
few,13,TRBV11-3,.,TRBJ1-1,CASSSSAGTEAFF,TGTGCCAGCAGCAGCAGTGCGGGCACTGAAGCTTTCTTT
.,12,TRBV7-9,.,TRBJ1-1,CASSLLAAEAFF,TGTGCCAGCAGCTTATTGGCCGCTGAAGCTTTCTTT
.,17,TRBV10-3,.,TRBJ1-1,CAISESMYSGANTEAFF,TGTGCCATCAGTGAGTCGATGTATAGCGGGGCCAACACTGAAGCTTTCTTT
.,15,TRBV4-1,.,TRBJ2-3,CASSQGGRGSDTQYF,TGCGCCAGCAGCCAGGGGGGGCGCGGGTCAGATACGCAGTATTTT
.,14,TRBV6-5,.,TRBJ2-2,CASSYGVNTGELFF,TGTGCCAGCAGTTACGGGGTTAACACCGGGGAGCTGTTTTTT
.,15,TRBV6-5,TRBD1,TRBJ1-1,CASSYSGTGSTEAFF,TGTGCCAGCAGTTACTCCGGGACAGGAAGTACTGAAGCTTTCTTT